The rows below give T cell receptor beta chains drawn from one sample of a study of monozygotic twins with inflammatory bowel disease. TCRdb reprocessed the 5' RACE reads and keeps a single row for each CDR3 protein, giving no DNA. The repertoire shows about 160,000 distinct CDR3 sequences; the top ten hold around 2.4%. The specimen sequenced was blood. All receptors come from a human donor with ulcerative colitis or Crohn's disease, or a healthy co-twin of an affected twin (not recorded which). Both conserved end residues are part of each CDR3.

v_call: TRBV5-5; j_call: TRBJ2-2; cdr3_aa: CASSLAGELFF
v_call: TRBV12-3/TRBV12-4; j_call: TRBJ2-1; cdr3_aa: CASSPNPALQGHEQFF
v_call: TRBV28; j_call: TRBJ2-7; cdr3_aa: CASSSLGLRGNEQYF
v_call: TRBV12-3/TRBV12-4; j_call: TRBJ2-5; cdr3_aa: CASSTGLAGEETQYF
v_call: TRBV2; j_call: TRBJ2-5; cdr3_aa: CASSVEGQETQYF
v_call: TRBV19; j_call: TRBJ2-1; cdr3_aa: CASSIALEGDEQFF
v_call: TRBV28; j_call: TRBJ2-2; cdr3_aa: CASSSRPGANTGELFF
v_call: TRBV5-8; j_call: TRBJ2-3; cdr3_aa: CASSNLAGAATDTQYF
v_call: TRBV5-1; j_call: TRBJ2-2; cdr3_aa: CASSPVTGGNTGELFF
v_call: TRBV20-1; j_call: TRBJ1-1; cdr3_aa: CSARDLGGVSPTEAFF
v_call: TRBV15; j_call: TRBJ2-2; cdr3_aa: CATSRDLYTGELFF
v_call: TRBV12-3/TRBV12-4; j_call: TRBJ2-3; cdr3_aa: CASSVHTDTQYF
v_call: TRBV2; j_call: TRBJ2-3; cdr3_aa: CASSAQTLDLLTDTQYF
v_call: TRBV20-1; j_call: TRBJ2-7; cdr3_aa: CSAGRTVDEQYF
v_call: TRBV7-8; j_call: TRBJ2-1; cdr3_aa: CATTRGNSYNEQFF
v_call: TRBV7-2; j_call: TRBJ2-7; cdr3_aa: CASSLALGGYEQYF
v_call: TRBV4-2; j_call: TRBJ2-7; cdr3_aa: CVSSQEGRDEQYF
v_call: TRBV21-1; j_call: TRBJ1-5; cdr3_aa: CASSKGIQGIHQPQHF
v_call: TRBV6-2/TRBV6-3; j_call: TRBJ2-2; cdr3_aa: CASSVTGTGNTGELFF
v_call: TRBV6-2/TRBV6-3; j_call: TRBJ2-7; cdr3_aa: CASSYPGGYYEQYF
v_call: TRBV18; j_call: TRBJ2-7; cdr3_aa: CASSPEKGSVSYEQYF
v_call: TRBV12-3/TRBV12-4; j_call: TRBJ1-1; cdr3_aa: CASTKGQGNTEAFF
v_call: TRBV9; j_call: TRBJ1-1; cdr3_aa: CASSTTGGTEAFF
v_call: TRBV5-1; j_call: TRBJ2-2; cdr3_aa: CASRRGLAGTGELFF
v_call: TRBV5-1; j_call: TRBJ2-1; cdr3_aa: CASSSQTGNYNEQFF
v_call: TRBV7-2; j_call: TRBJ2-2; cdr3_aa: CASSPTNANTGELFF
v_call: TRBV7-2; j_call: TRBJ2-5; cdr3_aa: CASSLDSGAQYF
v_call: TRBV3-1; j_call: TRBJ2-1; cdr3_aa: CASSQGWQAYNEQFF
v_call: TRBV7-2; j_call: TRBJ2-5; cdr3_aa: CASKDGLAGEETQYF
v_call: TRBV11-2; j_call: TRBJ2-1; cdr3_aa: CASSLDTSGSGAEQFF
v_call: TRBV6-1; j_call: TRBJ1-5; cdr3_aa: CASSGGTEGNQPQHF
v_call: TRBV5-1; j_call: TRBJ2-2; cdr3_aa: CASSLVLAGTGELFF
v_call: TRBV7-8; j_call: TRBJ1-1; cdr3_aa: CASSLVGWWQTNTEAFF
v_call: TRBV11-2; j_call: TRBJ1-2; cdr3_aa: CASSLEVPDSSLDYGYTF
v_call: TRBV5-1; j_call: TRBJ2-7; cdr3_aa: CASSLALSGEPRHYEQYF
v_call: TRBV6-2/TRBV6-3; j_call: TRBJ2-7; cdr3_aa: CASSYLGLAGAEQYF
v_call: TRBV19; j_call: TRBJ2-2; cdr3_aa: CASSIFAGTGELFF
v_call: TRBV7-6; j_call: TRBJ1-1; cdr3_aa: CASSADQGYEAFF
v_call: TRBV6-5; j_call: TRBJ1-1; cdr3_aa: CASSYDRGSGTEAFF
v_call: TRBV30; j_call: TRBJ1-4; cdr3_aa: CARGRRANEKLFF